The clone carrying this T cell receptor beta chain was detected only a few times. The antigen is not known. TCRdb's table, derived via immunoSEQ multiplex PCR, lists solely in-frame clones and lacks some. The sample carries over 25,000 clones, roughly 79% recorded once. This sample is part of a study of T cells in narcolepsy. Study overall: Patients with NT1 or NT2 and healthy control donors were enrolled. Points from the study as a whole: Autoreactive HCRT-specific and TRIB2-specific clonotypes were marked in same-patient CSF-versus-blood CD4+ comparisons.

CDR1 is MNHNY and CDR2 is SVGAGI in the germline V gene (reference sequence). Trimming left V 7 bases short and J 0 bases short, with 13 bases between. The CDR3 contains 14 residues. Sequenced material: memory (CD45RA-) CD4+ T cells from blood. The V and J genes are TRBV6-6 and TRBJ2-7, with D perhaps TRBD2 (6 bases). The TCR comes from a human donor in good health. The CDR3 reads CASTRDGSSYEQYF. The DNA of the CDR3 is TGTGCCAGCACCCGGGACGGGAGCTCCTACGAGCAGTACTTC.